Listed here are 24 T cell receptor beta chains from one sample, sequenced in a study of response to subunit inactivated influenza vaccine. TCRdb re-derived calls from the RT-PCR reads in MiXCR, one entry per CDR3 protein. The data contain roughly 500,000 distinct CDR3 sequences, approximately 15% of them singletons. Sequenced here: CD4+ T cells sorted from PBMCs, sampled roughly 24 months after vaccination. These receptors all stem from a man between 50 and 75 years old who received an inactivated influenza vaccine.

The V call is TRBV27, the J call TRBJ2-3; D is undetermined. Germline V gene data show CDR1 as MNHEY and CDR2 as SMNVEV (reference sequence). This CDR3 has 14 residues. V was cut by 3 bases and J by 7 bases, with 14 bases left in between. The CDR3 is CASSFTNSFYTQYF. The CDR3 coding sequence is TGTGCCAGCAGTTTCACAAACTCCTTCTATACGCAGTATTTT.

V gene TRBV20-1 combines with J gene TRBJ2-5; no definite D call. Per germline, CDR1 DFQATT and CDR2 SNEGSKA (reference sequence). The CDR3 contains 13 residues. V lost 5 bases, J lost 5 bases, and 15 bases lay in between. CDR3 nucleotides: TGCAGTGCTCCTAGTCACGGGCCGGAGACCCAGTACTTC. Amino acids: CSAPSHGPETQYF.

The chain combines TRBV5-6 with TRBJ2-7; D may be TRBD2 (6 bases). Trimming pared 2 bases from V and 0 bases from J, leaving 9 bases between. The CDR3 is made up of 14 amino acids. Looked up from germline, CDR1 is SGHDT and CDR2 is YYEEEE. The CDR3 DNA is TGTGCCAGCAGCTTCGGAGGGTTCTCCTACGAGCAGTACTTC. It specifies CASSFGGFSYEQYF.

This clonotype was detected only a few times. The gene calls are TRBV7-2 and TRBJ2-1, with TRBD2 matching over 11 bases. Per the germline V gene, CDR1 is SGHTA and CDR2 is FQGNSA. V lost 6 bases and J lost 7; bases outside the gene matches: 17. The CDR3 spans 18 residues. CDR3 bases: TGTGCCAGCAGTTCACCGGGGTGGGCGACTAGCGGGATTAATGAGCAGTTCTTC. Amino acid sequence: CASSSPGWATSGINEQFF.

This clonotype appeared once. V and J are TRBV28 and TRBJ2-7; TRBD2 matches 7 bases. This CDR3 has 17 residues. The germline gives CDR1 MDHEN, CDR2 SYDVKM. Losses at the gene ends were 3 bases for V and 2 bases for J; bases not matched to a gene: 13. The CDR3 coding sequence is TGTGCCAGCAGTTTCCCCCCTGGCGAGCGGGGTCCCTACGAGCAGTACTTC. This codes for CASSFPPGERGPYEQYF.

The chain links TRBV9 to TRBJ2-2; TRBD2 agrees at 10 bases. Germline V gene sequence: CDR1 SGDLS, CDR2 YYNGEE. The CDR3 contains 15 residues. The V gene end was trimmed by 0 bases and the J gene end by 7 bases; junction bases not matched to a gene: 3. The CDR3 protein is CASSVAPSGSGELFF. In nucleotides, the CDR3 is TGTGCCAGCAGCGTAGCTCCTAGCGGGAGCGGGGAGCTGTTTTTT.

This clonotype was observed a few times. V and J are TRBV6-5 and TRBJ2-7; no clear D gene. Trimming took 4 bases from V and 3 from J, leaving 10 bases between them. The CDR3 spans 13 residues. Per the germline V gene, CDR1 is MNHEY and CDR2 is SVGAGI. The CDR3 DNA follows: TGTGCCAGCAGTTTAGTGGCTTACTACGAGCAGTACTTC. The encoded protein is CASSLVAYYEQYF.

The chain combines TRBV11-1 with TRBJ2-1; the match to TRBD2 covers 8 bases. With 4 bases clipped from V and 10 bases from J, the junction kept 12 bases outside the gene matches. The length of the CDR3 is 15 residues. Germline V gene sequence: CDR1 SGHAT, CDR2 FQDESV (reference sequence). The CDR3 protein is CASSSKTGREVEQFF. DNA for the CDR3: TGTGCCAGCAGCTCCAAAACGGGGCGGGAGGTAGAGCAGTTCTTC. Drawing the rest from reference TRBV11-1 and TRBJ2-1, the complete variable domain is EAEVAQSPRYKITEKSQAVAFWCDPISGHATLYWYRQILGQGPELLVQFQDESVVDDSQLPKDRFSAERLKGVDSTLKIQPAELGDSAMYLCASSSKTGREVEQFFGPGTRLTVL.

The chain combines TRBV10-3 with TRBJ2-1; TRBD2 agrees at 7 bases. This CDR3 is 14 amino acids long. J lost 10 bases, V lost 2 bases, and 8 bases had no gene match. CDR1 is ENHRY and CDR2 is SYGVKD in the germline V gene. Written as DNA, the CDR3 is TGTGCCATCAGTGAGAGGCTAGCGGAGACGGAGCAGTTCTTC. Translating gives CAISERLAETEQFF.

The V call is TRBV7-9, the J call TRBJ2-1; D ambiguous. In germline, CDR1 is SEHNR, CDR2 FQNEAQ (reference sequence). With 6 bases removed from V and 9 bases from J, the gap between germline ends came to 18 bases. The CDR3 has 14 residues. The CDR3 region is CASRPTDLRGEQFF. The CDR3, as DNA: TGTGCCAGCAGACCAACCGACCTGCGCGGTGAGCAGTTCTTC. The entire variable domain, with the rest obtained from reference TRBV7-9 and TRBJ2-1, is as follows: DTGVSQNPRHKITKRGQNVTFRCDPISEHNRLYWYRQTLGQGPEFLTYFQNEAQLEKSRLLSDRFSAERPKGSFSTLEIQRTEQGDSAMYLCASRPTDLRGEQFFGPGTRLTVL.

The CDR3 DNA is TGTGCCAGCAGAGAGACAGGCACCCAAGAGACCCAGTACTTC. As protein: CASRETGTQETQYF. The V call is TRBV25-1, the J call TRBJ2-5, with a possible D match to TRBD1 (6 bases). The V and J ends lost 6 bases and 1 base respectively, with 12 bases between them. The germline gives CDR1 MGHDK, CDR2 SYGVNS. The CDR3 is 14 residues long. Together with reference TRBV25-1 and TRBJ2-5, the CDR3 gives the full variable domain: EADIYQTPRYLVIGTGKKITLECSQTMGHDKMYWYQQDPGMELHLIHYSYGVNSTEKGDLSSESTVSRIRTEHFPLTLESARPSHTSQYLCASRETGTQETQYFGPGTRLLVL.

This clonotype was seen more than once but under ten times. The chain is built from TRBV12-3 or TRBV12-4 and TRBJ2-2, with a weak D call TRBD2 (6 bases). This CDR3 spans 16 amino acids. Trimming pared 3 bases from V and 3 bases from J, leaving 14 bases between. CDR3 sequence reads: CASSFPGAGYTGELFF. CDR3 in DNA: TGTGCCAGCAGTTTCCCAGGAGCGGGTTACACCGGGGAGCTGTTTTTT.

The chain uses TRBV7-2 and TRBJ2-7, with D unresolved. Germline V CDR1 and CDR2: SGHTA, FQGNSA. The CDR3 contains 12 residues. Trimming shortened V by 5 bases and J by 2 bases, and 7 bases separated the two germline ends. In DNA, the CDR3 is TGTGCCAGCAGCACTCAGGCCTACGAGCAGTACTTC. Translated, it gives CASSTQAYEQYF.

The V and J genes are TRBV4-2 and TRBJ2-1; D remains ambiguous. The CDR3 loop spans 13 amino acids. Trimming took 4 bases from V and 6 from J, leaving 10 bases between them. The germline V gene encodes CDR1 LGHNA and CDR2 YNFKEQ. This CDR3 is CASSPTLGNEQFF. CDR3 DNA: TGTGCCAGCAGCCCGACTTTGGGCAATGAGCAGTTCTTC.

This clonotype was detected a few times. J is TRBJ1-6 and V is TRBV20-1; D call uncertain. Germline assignment: CDR1 DFQATT and CDR2 SNEGSKA (reference sequence). The CDR3 loop spans 13 amino acids. Written as DNA, the CDR3 is TGCAGCGCTGGTATTCCCAATAATTCACCCCTCCACTTT. This gives the protein CSAGIPNNSPLHF.

There are a few counts of this clonotype. The rearrangement joins TRBV9 to TRBJ2-7; 7 bases are a match to TRBD2. The CDR3 contains 12 residues. CDR1 is SGDLS and CDR2 is YYNGEE in the germline V gene. The V and J ends lost 2 bases and 6 bases, in that order; junction bases with no gene match: 2. The CDR3 sequence: CASSVSGGEQYF. The CDR3 region has the DNA TGTGCCAGCAGCGTTTCGGGAGGCGAGCAGTACTTC. The entire variable domain, with the rest obtained from reference TRBV9 and TRBJ2-7, is as follows: DSGVTQTPKHLITATGQRVTLRCSPRSGDLSVYWYQQSLDQGLQFLIQYYNGEERAKGNILERFSAQQFPDLHSELNLSSLELGDSALYFCASSVSGGEQYFGPGTRLTVT.

This chain links TRBV9 with TRBJ1-2, with 9 positions matching TRBD1. The germline V gene encodes CDR1 SGDLS and CDR2 YYNGEE. CDR3 length: 16 residues. J was trimmed by 5 bases and V by 4 bases; bases with no gene match: 12. CDR3 protein: CASSPRSGTGFYGYTF. The CDR3 nucleotides are TGTGCCAGCAGCCCCCGCTCCGGGACAGGGTTTTATGGCTACACCTTC.

V and J are TRBV5-6 and TRBJ2-2, with a possible D match to TRBD1 (5 bases). CDR1 is SGHDT, CDR2 YYEEEE, per germline. This CDR3 spans 16 amino acids. V was shortened by 0 bases and J by 5 bases, with 14 bases between the two germline ends. CDR3 nucleotides: TGTGCCAGCAGCTTGGTTTGGGGCACGGAGACCGGGGAGCTGTTTTTT. Protein product: CASSLVWGTETGELFF. The full variable domain, rest sourced from reference TRBV5-6 and TRBJ2-2, is DAGVTQSPTHLIKTRGQQVTLRCSPKSGHDTVSWYQQALGQGPQFIFQYYEEEERQRGNFPDRFSGHQFPNYSSELNVNALLLGDSALYLCASSLVWGTETGELFFGEGSRLTVL.

The chain has TRBV5-4 and TRBJ2-5; tentatively, D is TRBD2 (5 bases). V lost 4 bases and J lost 7, with 14 bases in between. CDR1 and CDR2 from the germline V gene are SGHNT and YYREEE (reference sequence). The CDR3 consists of 13 residues. The CDR3 DNA sequence: TGTGCCAGCAGCCCCCGAGGGAGTGGGACCCAGTACTTC. Translating it yields CASSPRGSGTQYF.

J is TRBJ2-7 and V is TRBV6-2 or TRBV6-3, with D perhaps TRBD2 (6 bases). The CDR3 covers 18 residues. Germline V gene sequence: CDR1 MNHEY, CDR2 SVGEGT. V was cut by 4 bases and J by 0 bases, with 22 bases left in between. CDR3 sequence reads: CASSWNLYGLSISYEQYF. The CDR3 region has the DNA TGTGCCAGCAGTTGGAATTTATACGGACTATCCATCTCCTACGAGCAGTACTTC.

The V gene is TRBV10-2, the J gene TRBJ2-7; 9 bases are a match to TRBD1. This CDR3 region has 14 residues. V lost 9 bases and J lost 3; bases outside the gene matches: 9. Germline CDR1 is WSHSY and CDR2 is SAAADI. The CDR3, as DNA: TGCGCCAGTAAAGCCGGGACAGGGAACTACGAGCAGTACTTC. It is translated as CASKAGTGNYEQYF.

This clonotype came up a few times. The V gene is TRBV5-1, the J gene TRBJ2-1, with 11 positions matching TRBD2. Losses at the gene ends were 2 bases for V and 8 bases for J; bases not matched to a gene: 6. Germline V gives CDR1 SGHRS, CDR2 YFSETQ. This CDR3 has 15 residues. The CDR3 reads CASSFRSGGADEQFF. The CDR3 DNA reads TGCGCCAGCAGCTTCCGTAGCGGGGGGGCCGATGAGCAGTTCTTC.

This clonotype was recorded a few times. The chain recombines TRBV7-9 with TRBJ1-5; D is uncertain. Germline V lookup: CDR1 SEHNR, CDR2 FQNEAQ (reference sequence). V lost 3 bases and J 7 bases, leaving 7 bases between the germline ends. The CDR3 is 12 amino acids. The CDR3, as DNA: TGTGCCAGCAGCTTGGAGGGACAGCCCCAGCATTTT. Residues: CASSLEGQPQHF.

There are many counts of this clonotype. The chain combines TRBV18 with TRBJ2-1, with a possible D match to TRBD1 (5 bases). The germline gives CDR1 KGHSH, CDR2 LQKENI. The CDR3 runs 14 residues. V was cut by 4 bases and J by 0 bases, with 7 bases left in between. The CDR3 DNA is TGTGCCAGCTCACAGGACATCTCCTACAATGAGCAGTTCTTC. Its translation is CASSQDISYNEQFF. The entire variable domain, with the rest obtained from reference TRBV18 and TRBJ2-1, is as follows: NAGVMQNPRHLVRRRGQEARLRCSPMKGHSHVYWYRQLPEEGLKFMVYLQKENIIDESGMPKERFSAEFPKEGPSILRIQQVVRGDSAAYFCASSQDISYNEQFFGPGTRLTVL.